The 27 T cell receptor beta chains below come from one sample, sequenced in a study of beta chain features in type 1 diabetes. Study results and caveats: TCRB CDR3s were moderately but significantly shorter in Type 1 diabetes patients in all four CD4+ subsets.

Expressed TCRB transcripts were sequenced after all isolated RNA was converted to cDNA. Repertoires were generated with immunoSEQ multiplex PCR, while TCRdb's copy carries only in-frame clones and drops some. The repertoire consists of hundreds of thousands of clones, with around an eighth occurring once and the leading ten covering 0.022%. These receptors' targets are unknown. The material sequenced was naive CD4+ T cells from blood. These receptors were obtained from a man younger than 35 with type 1 diabetes.

This clone has a single count. CDR3 bases: TGTGCCAGCAGTGACAGCCGCAATCAGCCCCAGCATTTT. As protein: CASSDSRNQPQHF. The chain carries TRBV6-5 and TRBJ1-5; tentatively, D is TRBD1 (5 bases). CDR1 is MNHEY and CDR2 is SVGAGI in the germline V gene. With 5 bases removed from V and 2 bases from J, the gap between germline ends came to 7 bases. The CDR3 sequence is 13 residues long.

This clone came up a few times. The J gene is TRBJ2-3, the V gene TRBV2; D perhaps matches TRBD2 (5 bases). The germline CDR1 and CDR2 sequences are SNHLY and FYNNEI. The CDR3 runs to 15 residues. Trimming left V 2 bases short and J 5 bases short, with 14 bases between. This CDR3 is CASSEQESGRDTQYF. The CDR3 DNA is TGTGCCAGCAGTGAACAGGAGAGCGGTAGAGATACGCAGTATTTT.

The chain is built from TRBV15 and TRBJ1-4, with D unclear. V shed 5 bases and J shed 8 bases, with 21 bases lying between them. Germline V gene lookup returns CDR1 LNHNV and CDR2 YYDKDF (reference sequence). The CDR3 extends over 16 amino acids. CDR3 residues: CATSLEAWGEVEKLFF. In nucleotides, the CDR3 is TGTGCCACCAGCTTAGAGGCTTGGGGTGAAGTCGAAAAACTGTTTTTT.

This clone was recorded a few times. The chain employs TRBV7-3 and TRBJ2-1; TRBD2 agrees at 8 bases. The V segment lost 3 bases and the J segment 1 base; nucleotides outside the gene matches: 2. The CDR3 covers 15 residues. Germline V gene sequence: CDR1 SGHTA, CDR2 FQGTGA. CDR3: CASSFTSGSYNEQFF. CDR3 coding DNA: TGTGCCAGCAGCTTCACTAGCGGTTCCTACAATGAGCAGTTCTTC.

This clone was observed a few times. The chain is built from TRBV7-9 and TRBJ1-2; maybe TRBD1 (6 bases). The germline V gene encodes CDR1 SEHNR and CDR2 FQNEAQ (reference sequence). Trimming removed 1 base from V and 1 base from J, with 16 bases in between. This CDR3 is 17 amino acids long. As DNA, the CDR3 is TGTGCCAGCAGCTTAGTTACCGGCAGGGGAGGTAACTATGGCTACACCTTC. This codes for CASSLVTGRGGNYGYTF.

In this sample, this clone turned up a few times. The chain couples TRBV27 to TRBJ2-3; tentatively, D is TRBD1 (5 bases). Germline lookup yields CDR1 MNHEY and CDR2 SMNVEV (reference sequence). This CDR3 comprises 17 residues. Trimming cost V 4 bases and J 4 bases, with 21 bases left between them. In DNA, the CDR3 is TGTGCCAGCAGTTCGAGGACGTTAGTCTTAGGGGCAGATACGCAGTATTTT. This codes for CASSSRTLVLGADTQYF.

The rearrangement joins TRBV2 to TRBJ1-1, with a possible D match to TRBD1 (5 bases). Germline CDR1 is SNHLY and CDR2 is FYNNEI. Trimming shortened V by 4 bases and J by 4 bases, and 16 bases separated the two germline ends. There are 15 residues in the CDR3. The CDR3 region is CASSGQGGEATEAFF. The CDR3 nucleotides read TGTGCCAGCAGTGGGCAGGGTGGGGAGGCCACTGAAGCTTTCTTT.

This clone appeared a few times. The V call is TRBV2, the J call TRBJ1-2; D gene unclear. Per germline, CDR1 SNHLY and CDR2 FYNNEI. The ends were cut back, 3 bases at V and 2 bases at J, with 13 bases in the middle. The CDR3 covers 15 residues. CDR3 amino acids: CASSDEGSPNYGYTF. The CDR3 nucleotides are TGTGCCAGCAGTGATGAAGGGAGCCCCAACTATGGCTACACCTTC.

The genes are TRBV5-1 and TRBJ2-2; 9 positions agree with TRBD2. CDR1 and CDR2 from the germline V gene are SGHRS and YFSETQ. The CDR3 is 16 residues long. Unmatched junction bases numbered 6, after V lost 4 bases and J lost 2 bases. The CDR3 nucleotides are TGCGCCAGCAGCCCAATAGCGGGGGTAAACACCGGGGAGCTGTTTTTT. It encodes CASSPIAGVNTGELFF.

There are a few counts of this clone. Other DNA sequences within the sample encode an identical CDR3. The CDR3 protein is CATSRDRTEETQYF. In DNA form, the CDR3 reads TGTGCCACCAGCAGAGATCGCACAGAAGAGACCCAGTACTTC. The rearrangement links TRBV15 to TRBJ2-5; D not resolved. V was cut by 0 bases and J by 3 bases, with 8 bases left in between. The CDR3 is made up of 14 amino acids. The germline V gene encodes CDR1 LNHNV and CDR2 YYDKDF (reference sequence).

CDR3 region: CASSQGGTEKLFF. CDR3 DNA sequence: TGCGCCAGCAGCCAAGGGGGTACTGAAAAACTGTTTTTT. The gene calls are TRBV4-1 and TRBJ1-4; D uncertain. The germline gives CDR1 MGHRA, CDR2 YSYEKL. The CDR3 is made up of 13 amino acids. The V and J ends lost 1 base and 7 bases respectively, with 7 bases between them.

This clone was seen a few times. V usage is TRBV14 and J usage is TRBJ1-6; no reliable D call. The length of the CDR3 is 15 residues. Germline-derived CDR1 and CDR2 are SGHDN and FVKESK. The V end was cut by 2 bases, the J end by 2 bases, with 7 bases between. CDR3 DNA: TGTGCCAGCAGCCAAACCACCACCTATAATTCACCCCTCCACTTT. Residues: CASSQTTTYNSPLHF.

The chain has TRBV29-1 and TRBJ2-1; tentative D call: TRBD2 (6 bases). CDR1 SQVTM and CDR2 ANQGSEA come from the germline V gene. V was clipped by 7 bases and J by 9 bases, with 10 bases between them. The CDR3 runs to 10 residues. The CDR3: CSGRGGEQFF. The CDR3 nucleotides read TGCAGCGGGAGGGGAGGTGAGCAGTTCTTC.

V usage is TRBV14 and J usage is TRBJ2-5; a possible D gene is TRBD1 (7 bases). The germline V gene encodes CDR1 SGHDN and CDR2 FVKESK. The CDR3 is made up of 13 amino acids. Trimming removed 1 base from V and 6 bases from J, with 9 bases in between. DNA for the CDR3: TGTGCCAGCAGCCAAGCAGGGGGGAAGACCCAGTACTTC. Residues: CASSQAGGKTQYF.

The rearrangement joins TRBV4-1 to TRBJ1-4, with TRBD1 identical over 9 bases. The V gene's germline CDR1 is MGHRA and CDR2 YSYEKL. V was clipped by 2 bases and J by 2 bases; unmatched bases: 6. The CDR3 has 17 residues. The CDR3 bases are TGCGCCAGCAGCCAAACCTCTGGACAGGGGACTAATGAAAAACTGTTTTTT. Protein sequence: CASSQTSGQGTNEKLFF.

This CDR3 is CASSAPPGTSGTLPYEQYF. DNA of the CDR3: TGTGCCAGCAGTGCACCCCCCGGGACTAGCGGGACCCTTCCCTACGAGCAGTACTTC. V is TRBV6-1 and J is TRBJ2-7, with 13 bases aligning to TRBD2. The germline gives CDR1 MNHNS, CDR2 SASEGT. The CDR3 runs to 19 residues. V shed 4 bases, J shed 2 bases, and the junction held 14 bases outside the gene matches.

With regard to this clone: The junction and the germline gene differ at one end; a read error may be behind it. This rearrangement joins TRBV7-7 to TRBJ2-5; TRBD1 agrees at 9 bases. The CDR3 has 14 amino acids. Germline CDR1 reads SSHAT; CDR2 reads FNYEAQ (reference sequence). Here the CDR3 DNA reads TGTGCTAGCAGCCCCGACAGGGGGGGGAAGACCCAGTACTTC. Its translation: CASSPDRGGKTQYF.

There are a few counts of this clone. V usage is TRBV5-1 and J usage is TRBJ2-2; D ambiguous. The CDR3 spans 14 residues. In germline, CDR1 is SGHRS, CDR2 YFSETQ. Trimming removed 1 base from V and 7 bases from J, with 11 bases in between. For the CDR3, the DNA is TGCGCCAGCAGCTTGCCCTTGGATAACGGGGAGCTGTTTTTT. It codes for CASSLPLDNGELFF.

V is TRBV9 and J is TRBJ1-6; no firm D call. CDR1 is SGDLS, CDR2 YYNGEE, per germline. The length of the CDR3 is 15 residues. The V and J ends lost 4 bases and 9 bases respectively, with 17 bases between them. The CDR3 nucleotides are TGTGCCAGCAGCTCCGGACGAGTGGATTCTTCACCCCTCCACTTT. It is translated as CASSSGRVDSSPLHF.

This clone has a count of ten or more. V is TRBV30 and J is TRBJ2-3; a weak D match, TRBD2 (5 bases). V lost 2 bases and J lost 0, with 9 bases in between. This CDR3 is built from 14 residues. In germline, CDR1 is GTSNPN, CDR2 SVGIG (reference sequence). The CDR3 nucleotides read TGTGCCTGGAGTCCCCGGGGAAGCACAGATACGCAGTATTTT. As protein: CAWSPRGSTDTQYF.

This chain joins TRBV27 and TRBJ2-4; D unclear. Germline loops: CDR1 MNHEY, CDR2 SMNVEV (reference sequence). V was clipped by 4 bases and J by 3 bases, with 22 bases between them. The length of the CDR3 is 18 residues. This CDR3 is CASSSSEPRWTGKNIQYF. The CDR3 DNA sequence: TGTGCCAGCAGTTCTTCAGAACCCAGGTGGACGGGCAAAAACATTCAGTACTTC.

This clone came up a few times. The V call is TRBV7-9, the J call TRBJ2-5; D is uncertain. The length of the CDR3 is 14 residues. V lost 3 bases and J 0 bases, leaving 8 bases between the germline ends. Germline lookup yields CDR1 SEHNR and CDR2 FQNEAQ (reference sequence). Here the CDR3 DNA reads TGTGCCAGCAGCTTTTACCGGGACCAAGAGACCCAGTACTTC. Translated: CASSFYRDQETQYF.

The chain employs TRBV7-9 and TRBJ2-7; D unresolved. Germline loops: CDR1 SEHNR, CDR2 FQNEAQ (reference sequence). V lost 1 base and J lost 2, with 12 bases in between. CDR3 length: 15 amino acids. The CDR3 reads CASSLDYASPYEQYF. For the CDR3, the DNA is TGTGCCAGCAGCTTAGATTACGCCTCTCCCTACGAGCAGTACTTC.

The chain has TRBV9 and TRBJ1-1, with unresolved D. The V gene lost 0 bases and the J gene lost 4 bases, with 7 bases spanning the gap. The germline CDR1 and CDR2 sequences are SGDLS and YYNGEE. The CDR3 loop spans 13 amino acids. The CDR3 DNA reads as TGTGCCAGCAGCGTAGCGTACAGCACTGAAGCTTTCTTT. It translates to CASSVAYSTEAFF.

This clone has just a few counts. The chain uses TRBV7-2 and TRBJ1-4; 9 nucleotides agree with TRBD1. This CDR3 is built from 14 residues. After removal of 3 bases from V and 7 bases from J, the junction contained 3 bases not matched to a gene. Germline V gene lookup returns CDR1 SGHTA and CDR2 FQGNSA. CDR3 loop: CASSFGQGSEKLFF. The CDR3 coding sequence is TGTGCCAGCAGCTTCGGACAGGGGAGTGAAAAACTGTTTTTT.

The chain is built from TRBV19 and TRBJ1-1; TRBD1 matches at 7 bases. Trimming cost V 4 bases and J 5 bases; bases outside gene matches: 10. Germline V CDR1 and CDR2: LNHDA, SQIVND (reference sequence). CDR3 length: 15 amino acids. The CDR3 coding sequence is TGTGCCAGTAGTACTCCACAGGGGCGATGGACTGAAGCTTTCTTT. Translating gives CASSTPQGRWTEAFF. Filled out from reference TRBV19 and TRBJ1-1, the complete variable domain reads DGGITQSPKYLFRKEGQNVTLSCEQNLNHDAMYWYRQDPGQGLRLIYYSQIVNDFQKGDIAEGYSVSREKKESFPLTVTSAQKNPTAFYLCASSTPQGRWTEAFFGQGTRLTVV.

This clone has more than one count but fewer than ten. Here the CDR3 reads CASSLVGSGTDTQYF. CDR3 bases: TGTGCCAGCAGCTTAGTAGGGTCCGGAACAGATACGCAGTATTTT. The V and J genes are TRBV7-7 and TRBJ2-3; D gene uncertain. From germline, CDR1 is SSHAT and CDR2 FNYEAQ (reference sequence). Trimming stripped 1 base from V and 3 bases from J, with 11 bases between. The CDR3 loop spans 15 amino acids.